Following are 2 T cell receptor beta chains from one sample sequenced in a study of human T cells and chemical hapten exposure. Time point specified: patch test 1, 2 weeks after DPC sensitization. As to treatment: therapeutic diphenylcyclopropenone sensitization with weekly scalp DPC. The authors' total RNA extraction used unfractionated whole blood. One entry per CDR3 protein, called by TCRdb with MiXCR from the RACE reads. This sample has over 50,000 distinct CDR3 sequences, with roughly 9.6% found just once. The sequencing used whole blood, collected in connection with sensitization to the hapten diphenylcyclopropenone (DPC). Every receptor here comes from a middle-aged woman with alopecia areata. Some clones in this sample may be carry-over from other donors' samples.

The rearrangement joins TRBV7-9 to TRBJ1-2, with unresolved D. The V gene's germline CDR1 is SEHNR and CDR2 FQNEAQ (reference sequence). The ends were cut back, 2 bases at V and 4 bases at J, with 11 bases in the middle. CDR3 size: 14 residues. The CDR3 DNA sequence: TGTGCCAGCAGCTTACGGTACCTGGGCTATGGCTACACCTTC. Encoded protein: CASSLRYLGYGYTF.

This clonotype was seen a handful of times. Here the CDR3 DNA reads TGTGCCAGTAGTGCCATGTCCACAGATACGCAGTATTTT. It translates to CASSAMSTDTQYF. The chain links TRBV19 to TRBJ2-3; no clear D gene. V lost 5 bases, J lost 2 bases, and 8 bases lay in between. CDR3 size: 13 residues. From germline, CDR1 is LNHDA and CDR2 SQIVND (reference sequence).